These 31 T cell receptor beta chains came from one sample sequenced in a study of T cell repertoires in cytomegalovirus infection. No cognate antigen is known for these TCRs. Via MiXCR, TCRdb re-called the reads, giving one row per CDR3 protein. Of 200,000 to 250,000 distinct CDR3 sequences in the sample, 38% were seen once. The sample consisted of CD8+ T cells from cultured PBMCs, taken from culture after CMV antigen stimulation. These TCRs come from a human donor in good health (CMV status not recorded). Some clones in this sample may be carry-over from other donors' samples.

The chain links TRBV7-9 to TRBJ1-2; D is possibly TRBD1 (6 bases). The ends were cut back, 5 bases at V and 8 bases at J, with 24 bases in the middle. Germline V gene sequence: CDR1 SEHNR, CDR2 FQNEAQ (reference sequence). The CDR3 runs to 16 residues. CDR3: CASSAGTSRGGGGYTF. CDR3 DNA sequence: TGTGCCAGCAGCGCCGGGACATCCCGAGGGGGGGGCGGCTACACCTTC.

CDR3 protein: CASSEAGGGDVSTDTQYF. The CDR3 DNA reads as TGTGCCAGCAGTGAAGCAGGAGGGGGGGACGTCTCCACAGATACGCAGTATTTT. The chain has TRBV2 and TRBJ2-3, with D possibly being TRBD2 (7 bases). The CDR3 runs to 18 residues. The germline V gene has CDR1 SNHLY and CDR2 FYNNEI. V was shortened by 0 bases and J by 2 bases, with 18 bases between the two germline ends.

This clonotype was counted only a few times. In nucleotides, the CDR3 is TGCAGCGTTGAATCAACGGCGGAAAGCTCCTACGAGCAGTACTTC. Its translation: CSVESTAESSYEQYF. The chain links TRBV29-1 to TRBJ2-7; D unresolved. The CDR3 has 15 amino acids. V gave up 2 bases and J gave up 0 bases, with 14 bases separating them. CDR1 SQVTM and CDR2 ANQGSEA come from the germline V gene.

The chain has TRBV28 and TRBJ1-2; D is uncertain. The length of the CDR3 is 15 residues. CDR1 is MDHEN, CDR2 SYDVKM, per germline. The germline V and J ends were trimmed by 1 base and 4 bases, with 13 bases remaining between them. DNA of the CDR3: TGTGCCAGCAGTTTATATGGCCCCACTACCTATGGCTACACCTTC. Translation: CASSLYGPTTYGYTF.

The chain is built from TRBV25-1 and TRBJ2-7; TRBD1 might be the D (5 bases). CDR3 size: 14 residues. CDR1 MGHDK and CDR2 SYGVNS come from the germline V gene. V lost 4 bases to trimming and J lost 0 bases, with 10 bases between them. The CDR3 nucleotides are TGTGCCAGCAGTGCAGGGTTCTACTCCTACGAGCAGTACTTC. This translates into CASSAGFYSYEQYF.

The chain combines TRBV12-3 or TRBV12-4 with TRBJ2-2, with TRBD1 identical over 7 bases. Trimming cost V 3 bases and J 0 bases; bases outside gene matches: 7. This CDR3 is 17 amino acids long. This CDR3 reads CASSFRATGPNTGELFF. The CDR3 bases are TGTGCCAGCAGTTTTAGGGCGACAGGGCCGAACACCGGGGAGCTGTTTTTT.

This chain links TRBV28 with TRBJ1-5; no firm D call. Germline V gene lookup returns CDR1 MDHEN and CDR2 SYDVKM. This CDR3 comprises 14 residues. Trimming took off 6 bases at V and 1 base at J, with 10 bases between the two ends. Written as DNA, the CDR3 is TGTGCCAGCAGACCTGCGGTGAGCAATCAGCCCCAGCATTTT. Its translation is CASRPAVSNQPQHF.

This clonotype was seen once. This chain joins TRBV10-3 and TRBJ1-1; D gene uncertain. CDR3 length: 15 residues. The V and J ends lost 7 bases and 0 bases respectively, with 15 bases between them. The V gene's germline CDR1 is ENHRY and CDR2 SYGVKD. The DNA of the CDR3 is TGTGCCATCAAGGAGGGAAGTAGAATGAACACTGAAGCTTTCTTT. Its protein product is CAIKEGSRMNTEAFF.

The chain carries TRBV6-2 or TRBV6-3 and TRBJ2-5; D is perhaps TRBD1 or TRBD2 (5 bases each). The germline V gene has CDR1 MNHEY and CDR2 SVGEGT. V was trimmed by 10 bases and J by 5 bases, leaving 14 bases between them. There are 12 residues in the CDR3. The CDR3 DNA follows: TGTGCCACCTTGGGACGTGAGGAGACCCAGTACTTC. Residues: CATLGREETQYF.

Regarding this clonotype: At one of its ends the junction is not consistent with the germline gene, which may arise from a read error. This sequence joins TRBV7-7 and TRBJ2-1; D is unresolved. This CDR3 region has 13 residues. Germline V CDR1 and CDR2: SSHAT, FNYEAQ (reference sequence). Here the CDR3 reads CASSFRLNNEQFF. The CDR3 region has the DNA TGTGCTAGCAGCTTTCGATTAAACAATGAGCAGTTCTTC.

The V call is TRBV27, the J call TRBJ2-1; no clear D. The CDR3 is made up of 15 amino acids. The V end lost 0 bases, the J end lost 5 bases, and 11 bases lay between the germline ends. Per the germline V gene, CDR1 is MNHEY and CDR2 is SMNVEV (reference sequence). CDR3 region: CASSLSERAHNEQFF. Here the CDR3 DNA reads TGTGCCAGCAGTTTATCAGAACGTGCCCACAATGAGCAGTTCTTC.

The chain uses TRBV19 and TRBJ1-1; D unresolved. V was shortened by 5 bases and J by 0 bases, with 10 bases between the two germline ends. This CDR3 region has 14 residues. The germline CDR1 and CDR2 sequences are LNHDA and SQIVND (reference sequence). The CDR3 region has the DNA TGTGCCAGTAGTGGGCGACTGATGAACACTGAAGCTTTCTTT. This translates into CASSGRLMNTEAFF.

This clonotype has more than one count but fewer than ten. J is TRBJ2-7 and V is TRBV7-2, with D perhaps assigned TRBD1 or TRBD2 (5 bases each). Germline V CDR1 and CDR2: SGHTA, FQGNSA. The V end was cut by 5 bases, the J end by 0 bases, with 17 bases between. The CDR3 has 16 amino acids. The DNA of the CDR3 is TGTGCCAGCAGCCCAACCCCCGCAGGGACCTCCTACGAGCAGTACTTC. Protein sequence: CASSPTPAGTSYEQYF.

The chain joins TRBV7-6 to TRBJ2-1; 11 bases agree with TRBD1. Germline V lookup: CDR1 SGHVS, CDR2 FNYEAQ. This CDR3 is built from 17 residues. J gave up 3 bases and V 0 bases, and 4 bases lay outside the gene matches. DNA for the CDR3: TGTGCCAGCAGCTTAGCGATCGGGACAGGGGGCTACAATGAGCAGTTCTTC. Protein product: CASSLAIGTGGYNEQFF.

In this sample, this clonotype turned up a few times. The chain carries TRBV6-5 and TRBJ2-7, with unresolved D. V was cut by 0 bases and J by 7 bases, with 13 bases left in between. The CDR3 runs to 14 residues. CDR1 is MNHEY and CDR2 is SVGAGI in the germline V gene. CDR3 in DNA: TGTGCCAGCAGTTACTCGATAATTCCCGGGGAGCAGTACTTC. Translation gives CASSYSIIPGEQYF.

This clonotype was counted between two and nine times. The V gene is TRBV4-1, the J gene TRBJ2-3; possibly TRBD1 for D (6 bases). The CDR3 has 16 amino acids. Germline CDR1 reads MGHRA; CDR2 reads YSYEKL. V lost 2 bases and J 2 bases, leaving 14 bases between the germline ends. The CDR3 is CASSQSRGLLTDTQYF. CDR3 nucleotide sequence: TGCGCCAGCAGCCAAAGCAGGGGTCTCCTCACAGATACGCAGTATTTT.

This clonotype turned up a few times. This rearrangement joins TRBV6-2 or TRBV6-3 to TRBJ1-2; D remains ambiguous. CDR1 is MNHEY, CDR2 SVGEGT, per germline. The CDR3 totals 14 residues. V was pared by 6 bases and J by 8 bases, with 19 bases between. The CDR3 coding sequence is TGTGCCAGCAGCCCACGGCTGGGGATCCAGGGCTACACCTTC. Translation gives CASSPRLGIQGYTF.

This clonotype was counted between two and nine times. The V and J genes are TRBV27 and TRBJ2-1; TRBD1 might be the D (6 bases). Trimming took off 6 bases at V and 3 bases at J, with 15 bases between the two ends. This CDR3 has 15 residues. CDR1 MNHEY and CDR2 SMNVEV come from the germline V gene (reference sequence). CDR3 in DNA: TGTGCCAGCAGACCGGACAGAAGAGGCTACAATGAGCAGTTCTTC. This sequence encodes CASRPDRRGYNEQFF.

The table lists this clonotype with a few counts. The chain joins TRBV7-2 to TRBJ1-5, with 10 bases identical to TRBD1. CDR1 and CDR2 (germline): SGHTA, FQGNSA. The CDR3 contains 15 residues. V lost 5 bases, J lost 7 bases, and 8 bases stayed unmatched. CDR3 sequence reads: CASSRTGGSSQPQHF. The CDR3 nucleotides are TGTGCCAGCAGCAGGACAGGGGGAAGCAGCCAGCCCCAGCATTTT.

This clonotype was recorded once. The chain couples TRBV11-2 to TRBJ1-6; 7 bases map to TRBD1. Germline-derived CDR1 and CDR2 are SGHAT and FQNNGV. V dropped 6 bases and J dropped 7; count of bases not matched to a gene: 9. CDR3 length equals 15 residues. This CDR3 reads CASRGLGGPNSPLHF. In nucleotides, the CDR3 is TGTGCCAGCAGGGGATTAGGGGGCCCAAATTCACCCCTCCACTTT.

This clonotype was counted a few times. The V call is TRBV6-2 or TRBV6-3, the J call TRBJ1-1, with a tentative D call TRBD1 (6 bases). The V and J ends lost 1 base and 5 bases respectively, with 20 bases between them. Germline V gene data show CDR1 as MNHEY and CDR2 as SVGEGT. There are 17 residues in the CDR3. DNA of the CDR3: TGTGCCAGCAGTTACTTTTCCGGGACACGGAGGGAGACTGAAGCTTTCTTT. The encoded protein is CASSYFSGTRRETEAFF.

This chain uses TRBV19 with TRBJ2-3; D unclear. Per germline, CDR1 LNHDA and CDR2 SQIVND (reference sequence). The CDR3 covers 14 residues. The V end was cut by 1 base, the J end by 1 base, with 6 bases between. The CDR3 bases are TGTGCCAGTAGTATAGTCGTTCGCACAGATACGCAGTATTTT. This codes for CASSIVVRTDTQYF.

The rearrangement links TRBV12-5 to TRBJ1-2; 8 nucleotides agree with TRBD1. This CDR3 region has 15 residues. Germline CDR1 reads LGHNT; CDR2 reads FRNRAP. J lost 7 bases, V lost 6 bases, and 13 bases had no gene match. The CDR3 protein is CASGLEDRAPSGYTF. The DNA for the CDR3 is TGTGCTAGTGGCCTGGAGGACAGGGCGCCCAGTGGCTACACCTTC.

The rearrangement links TRBV27 to TRBJ1-1; TRBD1 is a possible D gene (6 bases). V gave up 6 bases and J gave up 4 bases, with 9 bases separating them. This CDR3 comprises 12 residues. Germline CDR1 MNHEY, CDR2 SMNVEV (reference sequence). Written as DNA, the CDR3 is TGTGCCAGCAGAACAGGGTTCACTGAAGCTTTCTTT. Amino acid sequence: CASRTGFTEAFF.

This chain connects TRBV27 to TRBJ2-1; a weak D match, TRBD1 (6 bases). Germline CDR1 and CDR2: MNHEY and SMNVEV (reference sequence). The CDR3 loop spans 18 amino acids. V dropped 5 bases and J dropped 3 bases, with 23 bases sitting between them. The CDR3 DNA reads as TGTGCCAGCAGTCTCCTCGGCCAGGGGAACTCGGGCTACAATGAGCAGTTCTTC. This translates into CASSLLGQGNSGYNEQFF.

This clonotype appeared a few times. This chain links TRBV20-1 with TRBJ2-3; D is possibly TRBD1 or TRBD2 (5 bases each). The V gene's germline CDR1 is DFQATT and CDR2 SNEGSKA (reference sequence). The germline V and J ends were trimmed by 6 bases and 0 bases, with 19 bases remaining between them. The CDR3 spans 16 residues. CDR3 sequence reads: CSATGPSGYSTDTQYF. CDR3 coding DNA: TGCAGTGCCACGGGACCTTCGGGCTATAGCACAGATACGCAGTATTTT.

This rearrangement joins TRBV12-3 or TRBV12-4 to TRBJ2-1, with unresolved D. V was pared by 2 bases and J by 4 bases, with 6 bases between. The length of the CDR3 is 13 residues. Here the CDR3 reads CASSLPWYNEQFF. DNA of the CDR3: TGTGCCAGCAGTTTACCCTGGTACAATGAGCAGTTCTTC.

The chain has TRBV2 and TRBJ1-2; TRBD1 is a possible D gene (6 bases). The CDR3 totals 14 residues. V was cut by 9 bases and J by 5 bases, with 19 bases left in between. The germline gives CDR1 SNHLY, CDR2 FYNNEI. The CDR3 loop reads CARGQRPSLYGYTF. The CDR3, as DNA: TGTGCCAGAGGACAGCGCCCTTCCCTTTATGGCTACACCTTC. Supplemented by reference TRBV2 and TRBJ1-2, the full variable domain reads EPEVTQTPSHQVTQMGQEVILRCVPISNHLYFYWYRQILGQKVEFLVSFYNNEISEKSEIFDDQFSVERPDGSNFTLKIRSTKLEDSAMYFCARGQRPSLYGYTFGSGTRLTVV.

The V call is TRBV7-3, the J call TRBJ2-1, with TRBD2 matching over 8 bases. The length of the CDR3 is 16 residues. Germline CDR1 reads SGHTA; CDR2 reads FQGTGA. V was pared by 4 bases and J by 0 bases, with 5 bases of the junction left unmatched. This CDR3 reads CASSSGSGASYNEQFF. In nucleotides, the CDR3 is TGTGCCAGCAGCTCAGGTAGCGGGGCCTCCTACAATGAGCAGTTCTTC.

The V and J genes are TRBV4-1 and TRBJ2-3, with D maybe TRBD2 (5 bases). Germline V CDR1 and CDR2: MGHRA, YSYEKL. Trimming cost V 4 bases and J 6 bases, with 17 bases left between them. The CDR3 extends over 15 amino acids. Here the CDR3 reads CASSLALAGEDTQYF. The CDR3 region has the DNA TGCGCCAGCAGCCTTGCCCTGGCGGGCGAGGATACGCAGTATTTT.

The V call is TRBV10-3, the J call TRBJ2-7, with 8 bases identical to TRBD1. The CDR3 has 20 residues. Germline CDR1 is ENHRY and CDR2 is SYGVKD. J gave up 2 bases and V 5 bases, and 23 bases lay outside the gene matches. CDR3 loop: CAISPGTGALPGQSTYEQYF. The CDR3 bases are TGTGCCATCAGTCCCGGGACAGGCGCCTTACCTGGTCAGTCCACCTACGAGCAGTACTTC.